The rows below give T cell receptor beta chains drawn from one sample of a study of cytomegalovirus exposure and HLA in healthy donors. Using immunoSEQ multiplex PCR, the repertoire was profiled, and TCRdb retains in-frame clones only, with some absent. The table lists approximately 160,000 clones, 77% of them singletons. What was sequenced was PBMCs. These receptors all come from a woman aged 30 to 39 in good health and CMV-seropositive. The CDR3 runs from the conserved cysteine through the conserved F or W. D genes are given only for firm matches. The listing skips clone size in some rows; elsewhere it reads once, few, many or a size class.

j_call v_call d_call clone_size cdr3_aa cdr3_nt
TRBJ2-6 TRBV4-3 TRBD1 few CASSPGTGTSSGANVLTF TGCGCCAGCAGCCCAGGGACAGGAACTTCCTCTGGGGCCAACGTCCTGACTTTC
TRBJ2-1 TRBV6-4 TRBD2 - CASSDSLREGNEQFF TGTGCCAGCAGTGACAGCTTGCGGGAGGGCAATGAGCAGTTCTTC
TRBJ2-3 TRBV10-3 - - CAISTEPNEITDTQYF TGTGCCATCAGTACCGAACCCAACGAGATCACAGATACGCAGTATTTT
TRBJ2-3 TRBV6-6 TRBD2 - CASSYSLAGGDTQYF TGTGCCAGCAGTTACTCGCTAGCGGGGGGGGATACGCAGTATTTT
TRBJ2-7 TRBV5-1 TRBD1 - CASSPGTGGFYEQYF TGCGCCAGCAGCCCCGGGACAGGTGGATTCTACGAGCAGTACTTC
TRBJ2-2 TRBV7-2 TRBD2 - CASSLGTSGILRTGELFF TGTGCCAGCAGCTTAGGGACTAGCGGGATTCTTAGGACCGGGGAGCTGTTTTTT
TRBJ1-3 TRBV10-3 - - CAISADNFSGNTIYF TGTGCCATCAGTGCGGACAATTTCTCTGGAAACACCATATATTTT
TRBJ1-1 TRBV30 TRBD1 - CAWSVTGATEAFF TGTGCCTGGAGTGTAACAGGGGCCACTGAAGCTTTCTTT
TRBJ2-5 TRBV11-3 TRBD2 - CASSRRLAGGGYQETQYF TGTGCCAGCAGCCGACGACTAGCGGGAGGGGGGTACCAAGAGACCCAGTACTTC
TRBJ2-1 TRBV5-4 TRBD1 - CASTTRDRFNEQFF TGTGCCAGCACCACGAGGGACAGATTCAATGAGCAGTTCTTC
TRBJ1-1 TRBV30 - - CAWSRTGVRQDTEAFF TGTGCCTGGTCCCGGACGGGGGTTCGTCAGGACACTGAAGCTTTCTTT
TRBJ2-7 TRBV4-1 TRBD1 - CASSQEATGTGKSEQYF TGCGCCAGCAGCCAAGAAGCTACCGGGACAGGGAAGTCCGAGCAGTACTTC
TRBJ1-4 TRBV25-1 - - CASSPREPNEKLFF TGTGCCAGCAGTCCCAGGGAACCTAATGAAAAACTGTTTTTT
TRBJ2-5 TRBV11-2 TRBD1 - CASSSDRGLETQYF TGTGCCAGCAGCTCTGACAGGGGGTTGGAGACCCAGTACTTC
TRBJ2-7 TRBV5-1 - - CASSLYGAEVEQYF TGCGCCAGCAGCTTATATGGGGCAGAGGTCGAGCAGTACTTC
TRBJ2-1 TRBV6-6 TRBD2 - CASSYSRGAYNEQFF TGTGCCAGCAGTTACTCCCGGGGGGCCTACAATGAGCAGTTCTTC
TRBJ1-1 TRBV10-3 TRBD1 - CAISWDRESTEAFF TGTGCCATCAGTTGGGACAGGGAGTCCACTGAAGCTTTCTTT
TRBJ1-4 TRBV7-2 TRBD1 - CASSWGTGTNEKLFF TGTGCCAGCAGCTGGGGGACAGGGACTAATGAAAAACTGTTTTTT
TRBJ1-2 TRBV27 TRBD1 - CASSPSFGTVNYGYTF TGTGCCAGCAGTCCCTCCTTCGGGACAGTTAACTATGGCTACACCTTC
TRBJ2-7 TRBV27 - - CAKSGTPSYEQYF TGTGCCAAGTCCGGGACTCCCTCCTACGAGCAGTACTTC
TRBJ1-1 TRBV9 - - CASSVAWNTEAFF TGTGCCAGCAGCGTCGCGTGGAACACTGAAGCTTTCTTT
TRBJ1-3 TRBV6-5 - - CASKVGPSSGNTIYF TGTGCCAGCAAAGTTGGGCCGAGCTCTGGAAACACCATATATTTT
TRBJ2-1 TRBV6-1 - - CASSFWGLTYNEQFF TGTGCCAGCAGTTTTTGGGGACTCACCTACAATGAGCAGTTCTTC
TRBJ2-7 TRBV6-5 - few CASSYWSSRTYEQYF TGTGCCAGCAGTTACTGGAGTAGCCGAACCTACGAGCAGTACTTC
TRBJ2-1 TRBV30 TRBD1 - CAWSGQGAVPYNEQFF TGTGCCTGGAGTGGGCAGGGGGCGGTCCCCTACAATGAGCAGTTCTTC
TRBJ2-7 TRBV9 - - CASSEGLQSSYEQYF TGTGCCAGCAGCGAGGGACTCCAGAGCTCCTACGAGCAGTACTTC
TRBJ2-3 TRBV28 - - CASSPRGLIDTDTQYF TGTGCCAGCAGTCCGAGGGGACTTATAGACACAGATACGCAGTATTTT
TRBJ1-2 TRBV4-3 - few CASSQGRDYGYTF TGCGCCAGCAGCCAAGGGAGAGACTATGGCTACACCTTC